This TCR beta chain is from a study of CD8 T cells in ankylosing spondylitis. This clonotype was counted ten times or more. Antigen unknown. In TCRdb, the 5' RACE reads were re-called with MiXCR into one record per CDR3 protein. The sample has some 100,000 distinct CDR3 sequences, roughly 8.7% seen once. Study-wide points: It appeared that ankylosing spondylitis blood was characterized by a TCR beta motif of seven or eight highly homologous variants. Disease-linked clones were CD8+ and relatively rare in peripheral blood. Disease-associated clones were reportedly significantly overrepresented in matched ankylosing spondylitis synovial fluid.

The CDR3 totals 14 residues. V trimming: 0 bases; J trimming: 5 bases; junction bases outside the gene matches: 1. This clonotype originated in a male donor with ankylosing spondylitis or in good health (not recorded which). The sequenced sample was blood, either unsorted or a sorted T cell fraction (not recorded which). V and J are TRBV12-3 or TRBV12-4 and TRBJ2-1; the match to TRBD1 covers 7 bases. Here the CDR3 DNA reads TGTGCCAGCAGTTTAGCGACAGGGAACAATGAGCAGTTCTTC. Protein product: CASSLATGNNEQFF.